A single T cell receptor (beta chain) is shown here with its context. The antigen this receptor binds is unknown. A much larger clone sits a single nucleotide away, making a read error possible. Library generation was performed with RACE. The sample was run on a NextSeq 500. During library preparation, unique molecular identifiers were attached to individual cDNA molecules so that TCRs could be counted in a quantitative, reproducible way. For every blood RNA sample, sequencing covered both the TCR alpha and TCR beta chains. Under the source paper's analysis protocol: A median of about 100,000 TCRs per sample was observed, with a range of about 20,000 to 750,000. V, J and CDR3 annotation of the TCR reads was performed with the Decombinator software suite. To make PS versus PT1 abundance plots, every sample was subsampled to the same number of TCRs (28,000). TCRs were defined as expanded if absent before sensitization and observed at least eight times at the 2-week time point. TCRdb's own reprocessing of the public reads used fastp at Q25 and MiXCR and kept productive beta chains. Entries are consolidated by CDR3 protein sequence, retaining the most common genes and DNA. TCRdb's processing, not the authors', yielded these V and J calls. Here the sample has 80,000 to 100,000 distinct CDR3 sequences; 8% to 10% occur a single time. 3% to 4.5% of the sample goes to the ten largest clones.

In the paper's terms, the time point label means: pre-sensitization, week 0. The treatment or condition tag for this specimen amounts to: therapeutic diphenylcyclopropenone sensitization with weekly scalp DPC. At every patch-test visit, the blood draw took place before the patch test was put on. Patients were eligible if aged 18 to 70, diagnosed with alopecia and judged suitable for DPC therapy, and pregnant patients were excluded. Total RNA was extracted from unfractionated whole blood collected in Tempus Blood RNA tubes. This sample was taken from a study of human T cells and chemical hapten exposure (dated by TCRdb to the early 2020s). With respect to the entire study: For sensitization, 2% DPC in acetone was applied to an approximately 2 cm by approximately 2 cm area of upper inner arm skin. Throughout the study period of roughly 24 weeks, patients also received therapeutic DPC doses to the scalp every week. Patch testing was performed on the upper back with Finn chambers containing 0.01% DPC, and the patch tests were scored after 6 days according to International Contact Dermatitis Research Group standards. The patient cohort, mostly female, included alopecia areata with under or over 50% scalp involvement, alopecia totalis and alopecia universalis. Libraries were pooled for sequencing, and per-sample TCR yields varied mainly because of small differences in library volumes within the pool. The study tracked peripheral blood TCR repertoire changes in vivo during primary and secondary sensitization to the hapten diphenylcyclopropenone (DPC) in alopecia patients. Blood samples were taken from patients before sensitization (week 0) and then at 2, 6 and about 24 weeks after DPC sensitization. Twenty-nine alopecia patients gave blood for TCR sequencing at one to four time points (pre-sensitization, 2, 6 and 24 weeks). What the study reported, not specific to this receptor: Alopecia, a presumed autoimmune disease, was present in all patients, so the immune response of the patients might differ from that of healthy individuals. After repeated subsampling, changes were observed in the strength of the expansion versus patch-test correlation and in the threshold at which the correlation became significant. Expanded TCRs formed significantly more large CDR3 similarity clusters than pre-sensitization or healthy control sets, consistent with antigen-driven responses. Patch test score correlated positively with the number of PT1 expanded TCRs, reaching significance at thresholds 8, 16 and 32 but not at 4. The number of TCRs above 1 in 1000 frequency did not change with DPC sensitization; there was no evidence of global repertoire structure alterations.

The trim is 6 bases for V and 13 bases for J, with a gap of 12 bases between the germline ends. According to the germline V gene (reference sequence), CDR1 reads SEHNR and CDR2 reads FQNEAQ. The cysteine opens and the phenylalanine closes a CDR3 of 11 amino acids. This entry keeps only the CDR3 DNA: 33 bases, framed from base 1. The rearrangement joined TRBV7-9 to TRBJ2-2, with the D gene call left open. This specimen was whole blood, taken in connection with sensitization to the hapten diphenylcyclopropenone (DPC). The TCR comes from a woman aged 40-49 years with alopecia areata. Some clones in this sample may be carry-over from other donors' samples. The DNA is TGTGCCAGCAGTCACCCCGGTGTGCTGTTTTTT. Translated, it gives CASSHPGVLFF.